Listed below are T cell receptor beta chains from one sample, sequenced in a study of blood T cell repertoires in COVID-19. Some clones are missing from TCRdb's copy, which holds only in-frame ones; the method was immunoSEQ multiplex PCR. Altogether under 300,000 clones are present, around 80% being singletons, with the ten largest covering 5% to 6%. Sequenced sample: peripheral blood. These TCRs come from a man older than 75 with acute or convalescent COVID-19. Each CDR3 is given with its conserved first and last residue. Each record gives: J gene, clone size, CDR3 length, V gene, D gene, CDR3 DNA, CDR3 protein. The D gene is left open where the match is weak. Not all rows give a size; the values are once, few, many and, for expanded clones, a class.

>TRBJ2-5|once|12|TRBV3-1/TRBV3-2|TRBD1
TGTGCCAGCAGCCAAACCGGACAGGGAGGGTACTTC
CASSQTGQGGYF
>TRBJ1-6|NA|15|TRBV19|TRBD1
TGTGCCAGTAGTCCCCCGGGACAGGGTAATTCACCCCTCCACTTT
CASSPPGQGNSPLHF
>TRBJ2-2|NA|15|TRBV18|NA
TGTGCCAGCTCACCTGCCCCCCCGGGCACCGGGGAGCTGTTTTTT
CASSPAPPGTGELFF
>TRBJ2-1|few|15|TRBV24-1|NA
TGTGCCACCAGTGATTTGCAACTAGCAAACAATGAGCAGTTCTTC
CATSDLQLANNEQFF
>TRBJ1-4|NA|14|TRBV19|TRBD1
TGTGCCAGTAGTATCGACAGGGTTGGTGAAAAACTGTTTTTT
CASSIDRVGEKLFF
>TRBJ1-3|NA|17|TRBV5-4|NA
TGTGCCAGCAGTCGTATCCTTCAGGGGTCCTCTGGAAACACCATATATTTT
CASSRILQGSSGNTIYF
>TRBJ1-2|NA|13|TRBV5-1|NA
TGCGCCAGCAGTTCCGACACTAACTATGGCTACACCTTC
CASSSDTNYGYTF
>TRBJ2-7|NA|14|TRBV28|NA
TGTGCCAGCAGTCAACCTAGCCCCACCTACGAGCAGTACTTC
CASSQPSPTYEQYF
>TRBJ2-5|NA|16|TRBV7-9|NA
TGTGCCAGCAGCTTAGCGCTGGGCAGAAACCAAGAGACCCAGTACTTC
CASSLALGRNQETQYF
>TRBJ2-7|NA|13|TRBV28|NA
TGTGCCAGCCGCCGGGACTTAAGCTACGAGCAGTACTTC
CASRRDLSYEQYF
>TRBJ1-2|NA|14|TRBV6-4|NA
TGTGCCAGCAGTGACTCCGGGGGGCCCGATGGCTACACCTTC
CASSDSGGPDGYTF
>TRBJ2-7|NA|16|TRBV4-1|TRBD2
TGCGCCAGCAGCCAAAGTAGCGGGAGGTCCTCCTACGAGCAGTACTTC
CASSQSSGRSSYEQYF
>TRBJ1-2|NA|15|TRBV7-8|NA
TGTGCCAGCAGCATGGGTCAGGGAATTTACTATGGCTACACCTTC
CASSMGQGIYYGYTF
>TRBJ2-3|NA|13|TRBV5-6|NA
TGTGCCAGCAGCTTGCCGGTGGCAGATACGCAGTATTTT
CASSLPVADTQYF
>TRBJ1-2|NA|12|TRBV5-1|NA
TGCGCCAGTCAGGGTGGCGGCTATGGCTACACCTTC
CASQGGGYGYTF
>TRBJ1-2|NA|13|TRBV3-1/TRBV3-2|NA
TGTGCCAGCAGCCCCCAGGGCCTGTGGGGCTACACCTTC
CASSPQGLWGYTF
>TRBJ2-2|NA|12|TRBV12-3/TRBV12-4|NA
TGTGCCAGCAGTTTGTCCGTAGGGGAGCTGTTTTTT
CASSLSVGELFF
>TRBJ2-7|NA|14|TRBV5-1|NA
TGCGCCAGCAGCCCGGACACGGCCTCCTACGAGCAGTACTTC
CASSPDTASYEQYF
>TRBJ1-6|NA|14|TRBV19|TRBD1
TGTGCCAGTACCTCGACAGGGTTTGAGTCACCCCTCCACTTT
CASTSTGFESPLHF
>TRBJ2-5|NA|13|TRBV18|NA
TGTGCCTCCGGTCCTGGCGGAGGGGAGACCCAGTACTTC
CASGPGGGETQYF
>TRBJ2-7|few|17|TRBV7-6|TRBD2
TGTGCCAGCAGCTTAGGCGGGAGAGGCGCAATACCCTACGAGCAGTACTTC
CASSLGGRGAIPYEQYF
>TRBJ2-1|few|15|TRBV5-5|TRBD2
TGTGCCAGCAGCTTGAGCCTAGCGGGGTACAATGAGCAGTTCTTC
CASSLSLAGYNEQFF
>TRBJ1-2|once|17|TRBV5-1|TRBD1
TGCGCCAGCAGCTCGAACGACAGGGGAGGGTCCTTCTATGGCTACACCTTC
CASSSNDRGGSFYGYTF
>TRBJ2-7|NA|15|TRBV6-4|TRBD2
TGTGCCAGCAGCTTGACTAGCGGGGGGGGCTACGAGCAGTACTTC
CASSLTSGGGYEQYF
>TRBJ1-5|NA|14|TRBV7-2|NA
TGTGCCAGCAGCCACGGGACCGGGGGTCAGCCCCAGCATTTT
CASSHGTGGQPQHF
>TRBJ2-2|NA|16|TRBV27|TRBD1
TGTGCCAGCAGTCTTCTCGTGGGACAGGGTCCCGGGGAGCTGTTTTTT
CASSLLVGQGPGELFF
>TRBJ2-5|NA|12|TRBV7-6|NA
TGTGCCAGCAGCTTTCAGGGTGAGACCCAGTACTTC
CASSFQGETQYF
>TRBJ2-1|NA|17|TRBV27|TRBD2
TGTGCCAGCAGCCGGCGGACTAGCGGGAGCAAGTGGAATGAGCAGTTCTTC
CASSRRTSGSKWNEQFF
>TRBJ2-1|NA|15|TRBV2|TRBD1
TGTGCCAGCAGCCCGGGGACAGGGCCGAACAATGAGCAGTTCTTC
CASSPGTGPNNEQFF
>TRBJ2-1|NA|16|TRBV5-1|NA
TGCGCCAGCAGCTTGGAGCGCCTAAGCTCCTACAATGAGCAGTTCTTC
CASSLERLSSYNEQFF
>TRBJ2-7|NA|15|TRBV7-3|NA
TGTGCCAGCAGCTTAATCGGAGGTAGTGGGAGCGAGCAGTACTTC
CASSLIGGSGSEQYF
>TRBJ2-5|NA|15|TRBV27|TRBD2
TGTGCCAGCAGCCAAACTAGCGGGATTTCCGGGACCCAGTACTTC
CASSQTSGISGTQYF
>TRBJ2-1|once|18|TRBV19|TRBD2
TGTGCCAGTAGTCAGCGTCTGCCGGGACTAGCGGGAGCAAATGAGCAGTTCTTC
CASSQRLPGLAGANEQFF
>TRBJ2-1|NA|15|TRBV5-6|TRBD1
TGTGCCAGCAGCTTTGGGGACAGCGGATACAATGAGCAGTTCTTC
CASSFGDSGYNEQFF
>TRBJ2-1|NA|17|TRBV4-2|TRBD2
TGTGCCAGCAGCCAAGGGGATAGCGGGGGAAGATACAATGAGCAGTTCTTC
CASSQGDSGGRYNEQFF
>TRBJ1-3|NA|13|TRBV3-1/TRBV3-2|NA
TGTGCCAGCAGCCAAGACCCGGCAGGAACCATATATTTT
CASSQDPAGTIYF
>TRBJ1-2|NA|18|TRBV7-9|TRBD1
TGTGCCAGCAGCTTAGCGAGGGGCCTCGGGACAGGCCAGGCTGGCTACACCTTC
CASSLARGLGTGQAGYTF
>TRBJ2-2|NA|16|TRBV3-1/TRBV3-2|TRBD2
TGTGCCAGCAGCCAAGGGCTAGCGGGAGTTTCGGGGGAGCTGTTTTTT
CASSQGLAGVSGELFF
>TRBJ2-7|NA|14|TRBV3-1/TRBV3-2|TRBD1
TGTGCCAGCAGCCTGGGACAGGCGGAGCTCGAGCAGTACTTC
CASSLGQAELEQYF
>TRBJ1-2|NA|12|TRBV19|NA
TGTGCCAGTAGTATGCAGGGTTATGGCTACACCTTC
CASSMQGYGYTF
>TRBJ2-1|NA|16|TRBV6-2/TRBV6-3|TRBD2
TGTGCCAGCAGTTACAGCCCTAGCGGGAGTACTGGTGAGCAGTTCTTC
CASSYSPSGSTGEQFF
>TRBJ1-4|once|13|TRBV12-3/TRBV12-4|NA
TGTGCCAGCAGTTTGGACCCCCAGGGAAAACTGTTTTTT
CASSLDPQGKLFF
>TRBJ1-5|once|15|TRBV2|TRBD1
TGTGCCAGCAGTGTGGACAGGGGATTGTTTCAGCCCCAGCATTTT
CASSVDRGLFQPQHF
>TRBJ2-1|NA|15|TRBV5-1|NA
TGCGCCAGCAGCTTGGGTGGGGGCCCCTACAATGAGCAGTTCTTC
CASSLGGGPYNEQFF
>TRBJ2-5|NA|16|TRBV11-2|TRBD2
TGTGCCAGCAGCGTAGGATGGAGTAGCGGGGGCGAGACCCAGTACTTC
CASSVGWSSGGETQYF
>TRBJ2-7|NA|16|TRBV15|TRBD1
TGTGCCACCAGCAGAGATAAGGCGCAGGGGGCCTACGAGCAGTACTTC
CATSRDKAQGAYEQYF
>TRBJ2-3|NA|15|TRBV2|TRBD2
TGTGCCAGCAGTGAACGGCGGGGGGGTACAGATACGCAGTATTTT
CASSERRGGTDTQYF
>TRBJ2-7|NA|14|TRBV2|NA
TGTGCCAGCAGTGAAATCGCGCATTCCTACGAGCAGTACTTC
CASSEIAHSYEQYF
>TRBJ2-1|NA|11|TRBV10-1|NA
TGCGCCACGCCTGAGAACAATGAGCAGTTCTTC
CATPENNEQFF
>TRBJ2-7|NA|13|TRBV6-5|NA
TGTGCCAGCAGTTACGGGGACACCTACGAGCAGTACTTC
CASSYGDTYEQYF
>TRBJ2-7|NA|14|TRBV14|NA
TGTGCCAGCAGTCCTTCGGGGAACTTCTACGAGCAGTACTTC
CASSPSGNFYEQYF
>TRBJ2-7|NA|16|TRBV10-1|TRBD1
TGCGCCAGCAGTGAGAGCCAACCGGGACAGGGCTACGAGCAGTACTTC
CASSESQPGQGYEQYF
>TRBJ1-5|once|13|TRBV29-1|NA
TGCAGCGTAGGGCAGGGCGGCAATCAGCCCCAGCATTTT
CSVGQGGNQPQHF
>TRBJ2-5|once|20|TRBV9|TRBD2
TGTGCCAGCAGCGTTGCTGGAGGACTAGCGGGGGGGAACCACCAAGAGACCCAGTACTTC
CASSVAGGLAGGNHQETQYF
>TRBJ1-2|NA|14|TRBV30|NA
TGTGCCTGGAGCCCCTTGACAGCAGACTATGGCTACACCTTC
CAWSPLTADYGYTF
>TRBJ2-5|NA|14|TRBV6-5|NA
TGTGCCAGCAGTTACTCGGCGGGGTCGGAGACCCAGTACTTC
CASSYSAGSETQYF
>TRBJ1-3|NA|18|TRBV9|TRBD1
TGTGCCAGCAGCGTAGGCCCTGGACAGGCCATTCCTGGAAACACCATATATTTT
CASSVGPGQAIPGNTIYF
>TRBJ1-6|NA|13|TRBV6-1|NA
TGTGCCAGCAGTTTAGAGGAGGCTTCACCCCTCCACTTT
CASSLEEASPLHF